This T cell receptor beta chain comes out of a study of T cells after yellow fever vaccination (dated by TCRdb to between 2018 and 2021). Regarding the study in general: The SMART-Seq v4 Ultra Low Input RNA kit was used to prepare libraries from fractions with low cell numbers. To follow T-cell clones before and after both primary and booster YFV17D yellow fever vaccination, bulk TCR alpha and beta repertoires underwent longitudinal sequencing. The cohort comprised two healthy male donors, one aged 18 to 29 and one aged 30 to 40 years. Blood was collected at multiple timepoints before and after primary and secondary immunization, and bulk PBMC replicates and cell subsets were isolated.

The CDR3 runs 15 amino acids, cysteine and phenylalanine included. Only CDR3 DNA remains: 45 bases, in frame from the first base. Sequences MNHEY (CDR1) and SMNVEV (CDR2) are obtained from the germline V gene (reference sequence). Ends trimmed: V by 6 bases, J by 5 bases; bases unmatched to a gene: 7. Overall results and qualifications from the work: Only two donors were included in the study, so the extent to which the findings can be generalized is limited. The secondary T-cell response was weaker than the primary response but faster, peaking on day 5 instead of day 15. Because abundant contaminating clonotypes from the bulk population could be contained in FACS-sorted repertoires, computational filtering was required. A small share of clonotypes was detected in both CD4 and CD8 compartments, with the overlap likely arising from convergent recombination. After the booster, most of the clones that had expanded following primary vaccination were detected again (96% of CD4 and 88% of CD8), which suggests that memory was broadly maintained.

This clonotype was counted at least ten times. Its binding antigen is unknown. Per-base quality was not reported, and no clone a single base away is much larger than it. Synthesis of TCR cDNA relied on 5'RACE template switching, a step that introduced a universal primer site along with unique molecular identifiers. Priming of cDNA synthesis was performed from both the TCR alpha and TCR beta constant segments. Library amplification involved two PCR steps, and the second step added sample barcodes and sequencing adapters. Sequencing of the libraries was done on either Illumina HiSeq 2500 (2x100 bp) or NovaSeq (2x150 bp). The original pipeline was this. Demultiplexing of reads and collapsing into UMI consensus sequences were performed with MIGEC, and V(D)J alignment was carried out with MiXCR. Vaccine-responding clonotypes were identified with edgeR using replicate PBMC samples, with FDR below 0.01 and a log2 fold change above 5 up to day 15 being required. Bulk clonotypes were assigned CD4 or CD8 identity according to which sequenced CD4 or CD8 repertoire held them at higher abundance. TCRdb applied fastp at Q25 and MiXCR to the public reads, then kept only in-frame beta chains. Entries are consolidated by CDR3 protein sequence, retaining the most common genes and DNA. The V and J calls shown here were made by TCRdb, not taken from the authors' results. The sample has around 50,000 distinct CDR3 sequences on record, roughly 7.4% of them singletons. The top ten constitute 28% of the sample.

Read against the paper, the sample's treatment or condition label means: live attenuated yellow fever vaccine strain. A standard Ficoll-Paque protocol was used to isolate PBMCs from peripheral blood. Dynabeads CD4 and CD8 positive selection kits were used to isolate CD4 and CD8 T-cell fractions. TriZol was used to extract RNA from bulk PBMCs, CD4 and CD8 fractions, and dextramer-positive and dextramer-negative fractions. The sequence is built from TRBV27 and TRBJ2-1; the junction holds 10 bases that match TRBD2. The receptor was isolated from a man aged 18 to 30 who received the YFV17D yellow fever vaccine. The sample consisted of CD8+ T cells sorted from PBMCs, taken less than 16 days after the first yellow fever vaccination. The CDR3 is CASRSQRGGNNEQFF. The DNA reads TGTGCCAGCAGGTCTCAGCGGGGGGGAAACAATGAGCAGTTCTTC.